The 32 T cell receptor beta chains below come from one sample, sequenced in a study of cytomegalovirus exposure and HLA in healthy donors. The PCR used 60 Vbeta and 13 Jbeta primers. TCRdb keeps only in-frame clones here, not all; method: immunoSEQ multiplex PCR. Reported are under 200,000 clones; the ten largest clones contain about 0.81%. The sample taken for sequencing was PBMCs. Receptors originate from a woman aged 18-29 years in good health and CMV-seropositive.

The chain carries TRBV19 and TRBJ2-5, with TRBD2 matching 9 bases. Gene TRBJ2-7 matches the end of the DNA better, so the J call may be wrong. Germline V lookup: CDR1 LNHDA, CDR2 SQIVND (reference sequence). The CDR3 extends over 17 amino acids. The CDR3 DNA is TGTGCCAGTAGTATAGATCGCCGAGCGGGAGGTCCATACGAGCAGTACTTC. This encodes CASSIDRRAGGPYEQYF.

CDR3 in DNA: TGTGCCAGCAGCCCGGGACAGGGATATAGCGGGGAGCTGTTTTTT. It codes for CASSPGQGYSGELFF. The V gene is TRBV5-6, the J gene TRBJ2-2, with 9 bases that match TRBD1. The length of the CDR3 is 15 residues. CDR1 is SGHDT and CDR2 is YYEEEE in the germline V gene. V shed 4 bases and J 7 bases; nucleotides not matched to a gene: 8.

CDR3 sequence (DNA): TGTGCCAGCAGTTTCCAAGGGGGCGCTTACGACTATGGCTACACCTTC. Protein: CASSFQGGAYDYGYTF. The genes are TRBV27 and TRBJ1-2; 7 bases map to TRBD1. The CDR3 length is 16 residues. V gave up 3 bases and J gave up 3 bases; unmatched junction bases: 10. Germline V lookup: CDR1 MNHEY, CDR2 SMNVEV (reference sequence).

The chain recombines TRBV7-2 with TRBJ1-1; tentatively, D is TRBD1 (6 bases). The V end was cut by 3 bases, the J end by 7 bases, with 12 bases between. The CDR3 contains 13 residues. Germline-derived CDR1 and CDR2 are SGHTA and FQGNSA. The CDR3 here is CASSLGAPHEAFF. CDR3 coding DNA: TGTGCCAGCAGCTTGGGGGCCCCGCATGAAGCTTTCTTT.

The V gene is TRBV15, the J gene TRBJ2-1; TRBD1 matches at 10 bases. Germline-derived CDR1 and CDR2 are LNHNV and YYDKDF (reference sequence). CDR3 length: 14 amino acids. The V gene end was trimmed by 6 bases and the J gene end by 7 bases; junction bases not matched to a gene: 6. CDR3 region: CATSGTGDKNEQFF. The CDR3, as DNA: TGTGCCACCAGTGGGACAGGGGATAAGAATGAGCAGTTCTTC.

The chain uses TRBV18 and TRBJ2-3; 9 nucleotides agree with TRBD1. Germline V gene data show CDR1 as KGHSH and CDR2 as LQKENI. The CDR3 is made up of 15 amino acids. V lost 3 bases to trimming and J lost 2 bases; unmatched junction nucleotides: 3. CDR3 region: CASSPTGGYTDTQYF. CDR3 coding DNA: TGTGCCAGCTCACCGACAGGGGGGTACACAGATACGCAGTATTTT. Full variable domain (rest looked up from reference TRBV18 and TRBJ2-3): NAGVMQNPRHLVRRRGQEARLRCSPMKGHSHVYWYRQLPEEGLKFMVYLQKENIIDESGMPKERFSAEFPKEGPSILRIQQVVRGDSAAYFCASSPTGGYTDTQYFGPGTRLTVL.

This chain uses TRBV6-5 with TRBJ2-7; TRBD2 agrees at 7 bases. V dropped 6 bases and J dropped 2; count of bases not matched to a gene: 7. This CDR3 is 14 amino acids long. The germline V gene encodes CDR1 MNHEY and CDR2 SVGAGI. The CDR3 spells CASRGGDQPYEQYF. CDR3 in DNA: TGTGCCAGCAGGGGGGGGGACCAACCCTACGAGCAGTACTTC.

This sequence joins TRBV5-1 and TRBJ1-6, with D unresolved. Germline V gives CDR1 SGHRS, CDR2 YFSETQ. CDR3 length equals 14 residues. V lost 3 bases and J lost 8, with 12 bases in between. In DNA, the CDR3 is TGCGCCAGCAGCTCGAATCCAGAGGATTCACCCCTCCACTTT. Translating gives CASSSNPEDSPLHF.

The chain recombines TRBV5-4 with TRBJ1-1; D unclear. In germline, CDR1 is SGHNT, CDR2 YYREEE (reference sequence). V was clipped by 3 bases and J by 3 bases, with 18 bases between them. The CDR3 runs to 16 residues. The CDR3 loop reads CASSSWWAADDTEAFF. DNA of the CDR3: TGTGCCAGCAGCTCATGGTGGGCAGCCGACGACACTGAAGCTTTCTTT.

J is TRBJ1-1 and V is TRBV19; 7 bases align to TRBD1. J lost 4 bases, V lost 5 bases, and 13 bases had no gene match. This CDR3 comprises 16 residues. Germline V CDR1 and CDR2: LNHDA, SQIVND (reference sequence). CDR3 sequence: CASSPRGGFGVTEAFF. The CDR3 region has the DNA TGTGCCAGTAGTCCCCGAGGGGGCTTTGGAGTCACTGAAGCTTTCTTT.

The gene calls are TRBV10-2 and TRBJ2-5; possible D gene TRBD1, 6 bases. Trimming pared 6 bases from V and 2 bases from J, leaving 13 bases between. The V gene's germline CDR1 is WSHSY and CDR2 SAAADI. The CDR3 length is 14 residues. The CDR3 here is CASSPGTLQETQYF. CDR3 DNA sequence: TGCGCCAGCAGCCCCGGGACATTACAAGAGACCCAGTACTTC.

V and J are TRBV5-6 and TRBJ1-6, with D unclear. There are 17 residues in the CDR3. The germline V and J ends were trimmed by 4 bases and 3 bases, with 17 bases remaining between them. Germline V gives CDR1 SGHDT, CDR2 YYEEEE. CDR3 amino acids: CASSPGSPGVYNSPLHF. The DNA for the CDR3 is TGTGCCAGCAGCCCGGGCTCGCCCGGGGTCTATAATTCACCCCTCCACTTT.

This chain connects TRBV11-2 to TRBJ2-1; possibly TRBD2 for D (7 bases). The CDR3 runs 15 residues. The germline gives CDR1 SGHAT, CDR2 FQNNGV. The V gene lost 5 bases and the J gene lost 9 bases, with 20 bases spanning the gap. In nucleotides, the CDR3 is TGTGCCAGCAGCCCTGGGTGGGGGGGCAGTTCTGAGCAGTTCTTC. Protein product: CASSPGWGGSSEQFF. Filled out from reference TRBV11-2 and TRBJ2-1, the complete variable domain reads EAGVAQSPRYKIIEKRQSVAFWCNPISGHATLYWYQQILGQGPKLLIQFQNNGVVDDSQLPKDRFSAERLKGVDSTLKIQPAKLEDSAVYLCASSPGWGGSSEQFFGPGTRLTVL.

The chain joins TRBV6-1 to TRBJ2-3, with TRBD1 as a possible D gene (5 bases). The germline V gene has CDR1 MNHNS and CDR2 SASEGT. Trimming took off 6 bases at V and 1 base at J, with 14 bases between the two ends. CDR3 length equals 15 residues. CDR3 protein: CASSREFGRTDTQYF. The CDR3 DNA follows: TGTGCCAGCAGCAGGGAATTCGGGCGCACAGATACGCAGTATTTT.

The V gene is TRBV18, the J gene TRBJ2-7; TRBD2 matches at 7 bases. CDR1 KGHSH and CDR2 LQKENI come from the germline V gene. CDR3 size: 13 residues. The junction had 3 bases not matched to a gene; V was cut back by 5 bases and J by 2 bases. In nucleotides, the CDR3 is TGTGCCAGCTCAGCTGGGGGGGCCTACGAGCAGTACTTC. Translating it yields CASSAGGAYEQYF.

The chain links TRBV6-5 to TRBJ2-7, with TRBD1 matching over 9 bases. This CDR3 comprises 13 residues. Germline V gene lookup returns CDR1 MNHEY and CDR2 SVGAGI. The junction had 2 bases not matched to a gene; V was cut back by 2 bases and J by 6 bases. In DNA form, the CDR3 reads TGTGCCAGCAGTTACCGGGACAGGGTCGAGCAGTACTTC. Translated: CASSYRDRVEQYF.

V and J are TRBV6-5 and TRBJ1-1; no reliable D call. The CDR3 extends over 14 amino acids. Trimming took off 0 bases at V and 3 bases at J, with 8 bases between the two ends. CDR1 and CDR2 from the germline V gene are MNHEY and SVGAGI. The CDR3 DNA follows: TGTGCCAGCAGTTACTCGATGGCTGACACTGAAGCTTTCTTT. This encodes CASSYSMADTEAFF.

Details on this clone: The sample carries other DNA sequences with the same CDR3. The V gene is TRBV6-5, the J gene TRBJ2-7, with D maybe TRBD1 (5 bases). Germline V gives CDR1 MNHEY, CDR2 SVGAGI. This CDR3 is built from 14 residues. Trimming removed 0 bases at V and 1 base at J, with 7 bases between. The CDR3 sequence: CASSYSGESYEQYF. Here the CDR3 DNA reads TGTGCCAGCAGTTACTCAGGGGAATCCTACGAGCAGTACTTC.

This rearrangement joins TRBV9 to TRBJ1-1, with TRBD1 matching over 8 bases. Germline V lookup: CDR1 SGDLS, CDR2 YYNGEE. The CDR3 has 15 amino acids. Unmatched junction bases numbered 9, after V lost 3 bases and J lost 5 bases. Here the CDR3 reads CASSAHTGGFTEAFF. Here the CDR3 DNA reads TGTGCCAGCAGCGCCCATACAGGGGGGTTTACTGAAGCTTTCTTT.

J is TRBJ2-7 and V is TRBV7-2; D not resolved. Germline V gives CDR1 SGHTA, CDR2 FQGNSA. The CDR3 sequence is 13 residues long. V was trimmed by 1 base and J by 3 bases, leaving 7 bases between them. The CDR3 sequence is CASSLEHSYEQYF. The CDR3 DNA is TGTGCCAGCAGCTTAGAACACAGCTACGAGCAGTACTTC.

The V gene is TRBV30, the J gene TRBJ1-1; possibly TRBD1 for D (6 bases). The germline CDR1 and CDR2 sequences are GTSNPN and SVGIG (reference sequence). Trimming cost V 0 bases and J 1 base, with 12 bases left between them. CDR3 length: 15 residues. The CDR3 DNA sequence: TGTGCCTGGAGTGTACCAAGGACAGCGAACACTGAAGCTTTCTTT. This codes for CAWSVPRTANTEAFF. Full variable domain (missing parts from reference TRBV30 and TRBJ1-1): SQTIHQWPATLVQPVGSPLSLECTVEGTSNPNLYWYRQAAGRGLQLLFYSVGIGQISSEVPQNLSASRPQDRQFILSSKKLLLSDSGFYLCAWSVPRTANTEAFFGQGTRLTVV.

The chain uses TRBV30 and TRBJ2-7; 10 nucleotides agree with TRBD2. V shed 8 bases and J 2 bases; nucleotides not matched to a gene: 6. Germline-derived CDR1 and CDR2 are GTSNPN and SVGIG (reference sequence). The CDR3 extends over 13 amino acids. This chain's CDR3 is CATRTSGAYEQYF. The CDR3 bases are TGTGCCACAAGGACTAGCGGAGCCTACGAGCAGTACTTC.

The chain couples TRBV30 to TRBJ1-6; no clear D gene. Germline CDR1 GTSNPN, CDR2 SVGIG (reference sequence). Trimming shortened V by 0 bases and J by 4 bases, and 16 bases separated the two germline ends. The CDR3 has 17 residues. In nucleotides, the CDR3 is TGTGCCTGGAGTGTACGGTTAACCGTGACATATAATTCACCCCTCCACTTT. This gives the protein CAWSVRLTVTYNSPLHF.

V and J are TRBV19 and TRBJ1-3; D might be TRBD1 (6 bases). V lost 3 bases and J lost 2, with 8 bases in between. Germline-derived CDR1 and CDR2 are LNHDA and SQIVND (reference sequence). The CDR3 has 14 residues. The CDR3 reads CASSISGAGNTIYF. The DNA of the CDR3 is TGTGCCAGTAGTATCTCAGGGGCTGGAAACACCATATATTTT. Drawing the rest from reference TRBV19 and TRBJ1-3, the complete variable domain is DGGITQSPKYLFRKEGQNVTLSCEQNLNHDAMYWYRQDPGQGLRLIYYSQIVNDFQKGDIAEGYSVSREKKESFPLTVTSAQKNPTAFYLCASSISGAGNTIYFGEGSWLTVV.

The CDR3: CASTDGAVNRAYEQYF. In nucleotides, the CDR3 is TGTGCCAGCACCGATGGGGCGGTCAACAGGGCCTACGAGCAGTACTTC. J is TRBJ2-5 and V is TRBV28; a possible D gene is TRBD1 (6 bases). The J call is in doubt because the DNA end fits TRBJ2-7 better. This CDR3 region has 16 residues. CDR1 and CDR2 from the germline V gene are MDHEN and SYDVKM.

J is TRBJ2-1 and V is TRBV6-6; TRBD2 is a possible D gene (6 bases). Germline V gene sequence: CDR1 MNHNY, CDR2 SVGAGI (reference sequence). V lost 5 bases, J lost 9 bases, and 17 bases lay in between. CDR3 length: 14 residues. The CDR3 sequence: CASSTGLPGGEQFF. Here the CDR3 DNA reads TGTGCCAGCAGTACGGGACTCCCTGGGGGTGAGCAGTTCTTC.

The genes are TRBV30 and TRBJ2-3; 10 nucleotides agree with TRBD1. CDR3 length: 14 residues. Germline lookup yields CDR1 GTSNPN and CDR2 SVGIG (reference sequence). V was pared by 5 bases and J by 5 bases, with 7 bases of the junction left unmatched. Here the CDR3 DNA reads TGTGCCTGGGCGAGACAGGGGGCCGGAGATACGCAGTATTTT. It encodes CAWARQGAGDTQYF. Full variable domain (rest looked up from reference TRBV30 and TRBJ2-3): SQTIHQWPATLVQPVGSPLSLECTVEGTSNPNLYWYRQAAGRGLQLLFYSVGIGQISSEVPQNLSASRPQDRQFILSSKKLLLSDSGFYLCAWARQGAGDTQYFGPGTRLTVL.

V gene TRBV7-2 combines with J gene TRBJ1-2; D is undetermined. This CDR3 region has 14 residues. CDR1 is SGHTA, CDR2 FQGNSA, per germline. The ends were cut back, 5 bases at V and 4 bases at J, with 14 bases in the middle. CDR3 nucleotides: TGTGCCAGCAGCCATCCCCCCCCGGGCTATGGCTACACCTTC. Translation gives CASSHPPPGYGYTF.

The rearrangement joins TRBV5-6 to TRBJ2-5, with 8 bases that match TRBD2. From germline, CDR1 is SGHDT and CDR2 YYEEEE. V lost 1 base, J lost 7 bases, and 6 bases stayed unmatched. The CDR3 runs to 14 residues. As DNA, the CDR3 is TGTGCCAGCAGCTTGAGCGGGAGCTACGTGACCCAGTACTTC. It translates to CASSLSGSYVTQYF.

The chain combines TRBV29-1 with TRBJ2-5; 7 bases are shared with TRBD1. The DNA matches TRBJ2-7 better at its end, which makes the J call doubtful. This CDR3 spans 12 amino acids. The V gene's germline CDR1 is SQVTM and CDR2 ANQGSEA. The CDR3 reads CSVRQGLGEQYF. The CDR3, as DNA: TGCAGCGTCCGACAGGGATTGGGCGAGCAGTACTTC.

This chain uses TRBV19 with TRBJ1-2; TRBD1 might be the D (6 bases). Germline CDR1 reads LNHDA; CDR2 reads SQIVND (reference sequence). CDR3 length: 14 amino acids. Deletions cut 6 bases from V and 6 bases from J, with 17 bases between. The CDR3: CASSTNREWDGYTF. DNA of the CDR3: TGTGCCAGTAGCACAAACAGGGAATGGGATGGCTACACCTTC.

V is TRBV5-1 and J is TRBJ2-5, with 12 bases lining up with TRBD1. The tail of the sequence fits TRBJ2-7 better, so the J call may be wrong. Germline V CDR1 and CDR2: SGHRS, YFSETQ. There are 14 residues in the CDR3. The CDR3 DNA reads as TGCGCCAGCAGCTGGGGACAGGGGGCCGACGAGCAGTACTTC. Amino acid sequence: CASSWGQGADEQYF.